This TCR beta chain derives from a study of Graves' ophthalmopathy and Graves' hyperthyroidism. Investigators amplified TCR beta CDR3 regions from RNA transcripts. HTBI primers served in a first-round RT-PCR, which a second-round multiplex PCR followed. A single record per CDR3 protein comes from TCRdb applying MiXCR to the multiplex PCR reads. The table lists approximately 700,000 distinct CDR3 sequences, over 40% of them singletons. Points on this clonotype: Given a much more abundant clone one base away, this may be a read error.

This receptor was taken from an adult man with Graves' ophthalmopathy. Input material: peripheral blood.

The CDR3 protein is CASSQDRTERFRPQHF. Here the CDR3 DNA reads TGTGCCAGCAGCCAAGACCGGACAGAACGTTTTCGGCCCCAGCATTTT. V gene TRBV12-3 or TRBV12-4 combines with J gene TRBJ1-5, with D possibly TRBD1 on 6 matching bases. V was shortened by 6 bases and J by 9 bases, with 24 bases between the two germline ends. The CDR3 runs to 16 residues.